This T cell receptor beta chain was retrieved from a study of blood T cells in healthy people across ages (dated by TCRdb to 2015 to 2017). For the study in its entirety: In model experiments, roughly one uniquely barcoded TCR beta cDNA molecule per two T cells was captured by template switching. The donors were divided into four age groups: young (average about 16 years), middle-aged (approximately 42), aged (around 67) and long-lived (roughly 82). Donors of different ages were randomly distributed across sequencing lanes to avoid experimental bias. Two additional independent replicas of 1 million unique cDNA reads from the same blood draw were analyzed for two donors (one aged 18 to 29 and one aged 80 or older). Using deep sequencing normalized with unique cDNA molecular identifiers, the study measured how TCR beta repertoire diversity changes with age.

The investigation overall reported the following: Compared with the aged group, more naive CD4+ T cells, fewer expanded clones and increased TCR diversity were shown by the long-lived group, suggesting age selection. A strong correlation was found between observed TCR beta diversity and the percentage of naive T cells measured by flow cytometry. Donor CMV infection status was unknown, potentially confounding age-related changes in expanded clonotypes. Bulk unsorted PBMC profiling prevented conclusive comparison of naive and antigen-experienced compartments. Estimates of total diversity from one million sequenced T cells were regarded as lower bounds and underestimates. Observed TCR beta diversity per million T cells fell roughly linearly with age, and a significant reduction was already apparent by age around 39.

The 39 donors, aged roughly 6 to 95 years, were systemically healthy Caucasian individuals from Russia. Each donor gave 8 to 10 milliliters of peripheral blood, collected into EDTA-treated Vacutainer tubes. Ficoll-Paque density-gradient centrifugation was used to isolate PBMCs, with at least 7 million obtained per sample. Trizol reagent was used to extract total RNA from PBMCs, with at least 5 micrograms per sample. Naive CD45RAhigh/CD27high T cell percentages were measured by flow cytometry on a PBMC aliquot from every donor. Its CDR3 holds 14 amino acids, cysteine through phenylalanine. CDR3 DNA is the only sequence kept; it has 42 bases, read in frame from the first base. V and J lose 3 bases and 8 bases, and a span of 16 bases separates them. Preparation of the library involved 5' RACE. Sequencing took place on an Illumina HiSeq 2500. The second PCR ran for about 6 to 11 cycles and used a J-beta primer mix along with a sample-barcoded 5' primer. A unique molecular identifier was introduced onto each TCR beta cDNA molecule by a template-switch 5' adaptor carrying 12 random nucleotides. Each sample yielded at least 2.5 million CDR3-containing paired-end reads. First-strand cDNA was synthesized from all RNA with the Mint cDNA synthesis kit, primed by a TRBC-specific oligonucleotide. All cDNA was treated with uracil-DNA glycosylase and then went through a first 18-cycle PCR with the universal primers M1SS and BC2_uni_R. As for the original processing: Normalization of each sample was performed by random selection of 1 million high-quality reads, each carrying a distinct molecular identifier. Instead of being binned into consensus sequences, reads that shared molecular identifiers were thrown out. CDR3 identification, clonotype clustering and error correction used MiTCR with a Q25 quality threshold and the strictest error-elimination algorithm. Lower-bound total TCR beta diversity was estimated with a nonparametric unseen species model using Euler transformation. Through fastp at Q25 and MiXCR, TCRdb rebuilt clones from the public reads, retaining in-frame beta chains. Identical CDR3 protein sequences are pooled into one entry, listed with their most common genes and DNA. None of the V and J calls come from the authors' own analysis; TCRdb made them. The sample yields 910,000 or so distinct CDR3 sequences; about 51% were counted once. 20% to 25% of the sample belongs to the ten largest clones.

This clonotype has only a few counts. It lacks a known antigen. Per-base quality was not reported, and no clone a single base away is much larger than it. The source of this sequence is a woman between 55 and 75 years old in good health. Sample: blood. The chain employs TRBV12-3 or TRBV12-4 and TRBJ2-5, with no reliable assignment of the D segment. The CDR3 loop reads CASSFSSPPRTQYF. The DNA sequence is given as TGTGCCAGCAGTTTTTCCAGCCCCCCGAGAACCCAGTACTTC.